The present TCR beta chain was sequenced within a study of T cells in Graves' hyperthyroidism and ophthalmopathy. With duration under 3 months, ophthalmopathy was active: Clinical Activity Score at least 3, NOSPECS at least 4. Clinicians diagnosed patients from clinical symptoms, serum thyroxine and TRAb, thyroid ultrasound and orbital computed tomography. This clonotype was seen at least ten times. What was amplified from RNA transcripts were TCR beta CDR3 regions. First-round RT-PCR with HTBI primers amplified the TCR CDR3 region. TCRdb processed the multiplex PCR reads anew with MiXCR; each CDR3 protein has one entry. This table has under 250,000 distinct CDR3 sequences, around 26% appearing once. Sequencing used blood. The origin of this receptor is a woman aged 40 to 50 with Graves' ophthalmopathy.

The CDR3 loop reads CASSLGGEWREQYF. The CDR3 DNA follows: TGTGCCAGCAGTTTAGGAGGAGAGTGGCGCGAGCAGTACTTC. This chain links TRBV28 with TRBJ2-7; perhaps TRBD2 as D (5 bases). With 2 bases removed from V and 6 bases from J, the gap between germline ends came to 14 bases. Germline CDR1 reads MDHEN; CDR2 reads SYDVKM. This CDR3 has 14 residues. Filled out from reference TRBV28 and TRBJ2-7, the complete variable domain reads DVKVTQSSRYLVKRTGEKVFLECVQDMDHENMFWYRQDPGLGLRLIYFSYDVKMKEKGDIPEGYSVSREKKERFSLILESASTNQTSMYLCASSLGGEWREQYFGPGTRLTVT.